This TCR beta chain was identified during a study of T-cell memory formation after mild COVID-19. Study-wide results and limits: Clones contracting across day 15 to 85 had a balanced CD4/CD8 profile; later expanding clones leaned CD4+. Memory sampled before infection contained some responding clones, suggesting cross-reactive memory joined.

Notes on this clonotype: Its antigen remains unidentified.

Using its own MiXCR run on the 5' RACE reads, TCRdb lists one record per CDR3 protein. The table shows approximately 400,000 distinct CDR3 sequences, with more than 20% occurring only once. Sequenced: PBMCs or a T cell subset sorted from them (not recorded which). The clonotype was recovered from an adult woman who had mild COVID-19 (a few samples of this study predate the infection). Cell type and time point are not known.

CDR3 sequence (DNA): TGTGCCAGCAGGACCACGGCGGGGGGGAGACTCACTGGGGCCAACGTCCTGACTTTC. This encodes CASRTTAGGRLTGANVLTF. The chain uses TRBV6-1 and TRBJ2-6; 9 nucleotides match TRBD2. Germline assignment: CDR1 MNHNS and CDR2 SASEGT. The CDR3 contains 19 residues. V lost 6 bases, J lost 2 bases, and 14 bases stayed unmatched.